These 8 T cell receptor beta chains originate from one sample sequenced in a study of technical replicates of blood from a few donors. TCRdb keeps only in-frame clones here, not all; method: immunoSEQ multiplex PCR. The sample lists about 97,000 clones, 96% seen once, with less than 0.45% in the top ten. Sequencing used T cells isolated from PBMCs. The source of these receptors is a human donor in good health.

V and J are TRBV5-1 and TRBJ2-1; 8 nucleotides match TRBD2. The V segment lost 4 bases and the J segment 5 bases; nucleotides outside the gene matches: 11. Germline V gives CDR1 SGHRS, CDR2 YFSETQ. The CDR3 sequence is 16 residues long. The CDR3 nucleotides are TGCGCCAGCAGCCCAATTCCGGGACTAGGTAACAATGAGCAGTTCTTC. Its translation: CASSPIPGLGNNEQFF.

The genes are TRBV5-1 and TRBJ2-1; 7 bases line up with TRBD2. CDR1 SGHRS and CDR2 YFSETQ come from the germline V gene. The CDR3 runs to 14 residues. Trimming at V came to 1 base and at J to 7 bases, leaving 5 bases not matched to a gene. CDR3 loop: CASSLSSGPNEQFF. The CDR3 coding sequence is TGCGCCAGCAGCTTGTCTAGCGGCCCGAATGAGCAGTTCTTC.

The gene calls are TRBV6-6 and TRBJ1-5, with D hard to call. The length of the CDR3 is 14 residues. The V gene's germline CDR1 is MNHNY and CDR2 SVGAGI (reference sequence). V lost 8 bases and J lost 0, with 11 bases in between. CDR3 sequence: CASGTLYSNQPQHF. In DNA, the CDR3 is TGTGCCAGCGGTACTCTATATAGCAATCAGCCCCAGCATTTT.

The CDR3 here is CASSGEAGLYEQYF. The CDR3 DNA reads TGTGCCAGCTCAGGGGAGGCAGGATTGTACGAGCAGTACTTC. V and J are TRBV18 and TRBJ2-7; tentative D call: TRBD2 (6 bases). The CDR3 covers 14 residues. The V gene lost 5 bases and the J gene lost 4 bases, with 15 bases spanning the gap. Looked up from germline, CDR1 is KGHSH and CDR2 is LQKENI.

This clone was recorded only once. V usage is TRBV6-6 and J usage is TRBJ1-4; D is unresolved. The V end lost 6 bases, the J end lost 4 bases, and 9 bases lay between the germline ends. Germline CDR1 is MNHNY and CDR2 is SVGAGI (reference sequence). This CDR3 region has 13 residues. The CDR3 nucleotides read TGTGCCAGCAGCCAAGACAATAATGAAAAACTGTTTTTT. As protein: CASSQDNNEKLFF.

The V and J genes are TRBV10-3 and TRBJ1-4, with 7 bases identical to TRBD1. Losses at the gene ends were 8 bases for V and 8 bases for J; bases not matched to a gene: 8. The germline V gene has CDR1 ENHRY and CDR2 SYGVKD. The CDR3 has 13 amino acids. The CDR3 coding sequence is TGTGCCATCTGCGGACAGGTCGGCGAAAAACTGTTTTTT. It is translated as CAICGQVGEKLFF.

The chain has TRBV10-1 and TRBJ2-7, with 9 bases that match TRBD2. CDR1 and CDR2 from the germline V gene are WNHNN and SYGVQD (reference sequence). V lost 5 bases, J lost 7 bases, and 15 bases stayed unmatched. The CDR3 length is 16 residues. CDR3 sequence: CASSSLGGRALREQYF. The CDR3, as DNA: TGCGCCAGCAGTTCCCTTGGCGGGAGGGCACTGAGGGAGCAGTACTTC.

The J gene is TRBJ2-5, the V gene TRBV28, with 7 positions matching TRBD2. The junction had 10 bases not matched to a gene; V was cut back by 8 bases and J by 1 base. Germline V gene sequence: CDR1 MDHEN, CDR2 SYDVKM. The CDR3 covers 15 residues. DNA for the CDR3: TGTGCCAGCTCCCCATATAGGGAGGGCCAAGAGACCCAGTACTTC. This codes for CASSPYREGQETQYF.